The 17 T cell receptor beta chains reported below all come from one sample, sequenced in a study of T cell changes during pregnancy in multiple sclerosis. Here immunoSEQ multiplex PCR was the method, and the copy in TCRdb shows in-frame clones only, minus some. This table holds around 41,000 clones, approximately 90% found once. The sample comprised PBMCs (not recorded whether the cells were cultured). Source of these receptors: a female donor with multiple sclerosis, enrolled in a pregnancy study.

J is TRBJ1-5 and V is TRBV4-1; maybe TRBD1 (5 bases). Germline V gene data show CDR1 as MGHRA and CDR2 as YSYEKL. CDR3 length equals 14 residues. Deletions cut 3 bases from V and 3 bases from J, with 9 bases between. The CDR3 reads CASSQEDINQPQHF. The CDR3 nucleotides are TGCGCCAGCAGCCAGGAGGACATCAATCAGCCCCAGCATTTT.

This clone has a single count. Here the CDR3 DNA reads TGTGCCAGCAGCACTAGCGGGAGTTGGGATACGCAGTATTTT. This translates into CASSTSGSWDTQYF. The chain is built from TRBV6-5 and TRBJ2-3; 11 bases are shared with TRBD2. Germline V lookup: CDR1 MNHEY, CDR2 SVGAGI. The length of the CDR3 is 14 residues. J was trimmed by 6 bases and V by 6 bases; bases with no gene match: 5.

J is TRBJ2-5 and V is TRBV5-4; 11 bases fit TRBD2. Germline V gene data show CDR1 as SGHNT and CDR2 as YYREEE (reference sequence). The CDR3 length is 17 residues. V trimming: 4 bases; J trimming: 1 base; junction bases outside the gene matches: 9. The chain's CDR3 is CASSDLRTSGFQETQYF. The CDR3 bases are TGTGCCAGCAGCGACCTTAGGACTAGCGGGTTCCAAGAGACCCAGTACTTC.

As regards this clone: At one of its ends the junction is not consistent with the germline gene, which may arise from a read error. The V call is TRBV7-7, the J call TRBJ2-5; 9 bases line up with TRBD1. The CDR3 length is 15 residues. Per germline, CDR1 SSHAT and CDR2 FNYEAQ (reference sequence). CDR3 amino acids: CASSLARTGVETQYF. The CDR3 DNA reads TGTGCTAGCAGCTTAGCCAGGACAGGGGTAGAGACCCAGTACTTC.

The rearrangement uses TRBV5-4 and TRBJ2-1; D not certain. Per germline, CDR1 SGHNT and CDR2 YYREEE (reference sequence). V was trimmed by 0 bases and J by 8 bases, leaving 9 bases between them. The CDR3 length is 13 residues. The CDR3 coding sequence is TGTGCCAGCAGCTTGGCCGGGCGTCATGAGCAGTTCTTC. Translating it yields CASSLAGRHEQFF.

This clone showed up just once. The chain couples TRBV9 to TRBJ2-1; D remains unclear. Germline CDR1 reads SGDLS; CDR2 reads YYNGEE. The CDR3 length is 11 residues. The V gene lost 2 bases and the J gene lost 5 bases, with 2 bases spanning the gap. The CDR3 region has the DNA TGTGCCAGCAGCGTTAACAATGAGCAGTTCTTC. The encoded protein is CASSVNNEQFF.

V usage is TRBV7-3 and J usage is TRBJ2-1; the match to TRBD2 covers 10 bases. The ends lost 1 base at V and 6 bases at J; junction bases unmatched: 3. Germline V gene lookup returns CDR1 SGHTA and CDR2 FQGTGA. The CDR3 spans 15 residues. In DNA form, the CDR3 reads TGTGCCAGCAGCTTAATAGCGGGAGGTCCCAATGAGCAGTTCTTC. Translated: CASSLIAGGPNEQFF. Full variable domain (rest looked up from reference TRBV7-3 and TRBJ2-1): GAGVSQTPSNKVTEKGKYVELRCDPISGHTALYWYRQSLGQGPEFLIYFQGTGAADDSGLPNDRFFAVRPEGSVSTLKIQRTERGDSAVYLCASSLIAGGPNEQFFGPGTRLTVL.

This clone was picked up a small number of times. V and J are TRBV4-2 and TRBJ2-1, with TRBD2 identical over 10 bases. Trimming removed 4 bases from V and 4 bases from J; junction bases left unmatched: 7. The germline gives CDR1 LGHNA, CDR2 YNFKEQ. The CDR3 length is 16 residues. Here the CDR3 DNA reads TGTGCCAGCAGCCCCCAATGGACTAGCGGATACAATGAGCAGTTCTTC. It is translated as CASSPQWTSGYNEQFF.

This clone was detected a few times. The sample holds other DNA sequences that translate to the same CDR3. V and J are TRBV4-2 and TRBJ2-1, with 11 bases matching TRBD2. With V trimmed by 2 bases and J by 7 bases, 7 bases remained unmatched. The CDR3 runs 16 residues. CDR1 and CDR2 from the germline V gene are LGHNA and YNFKEQ. The CDR3 here is CASSQNLAGGLNEQFF. DNA for the CDR3: TGTGCCAGCAGCCAAAATCTAGCGGGAGGTCTGAATGAGCAGTTCTTC.

The chain recombines TRBV1 with TRBJ1-3. TRBV1 is labeled a pseudogene. The CDR3 has 17 amino acids. The CDR3 DNA reads TGCACCAGCAGCCAAGAATTCGTGAGTCGAGCCGGAAACACCATATATTTT. Translated, it gives CTSSQEFVSRAGNTIYF.

This clone was detected once. Other nucleotide sequences in the sample specify the same CDR3. The genes are TRBV7-2 and TRBJ2-7, with D tentatively TRBD1 or TRBD2 (6 bases each). Trimming removed 1 base from V and 7 bases from J, with 14 bases in between. The germline gives CDR1 SGHTA, CDR2 FQGNSA. This CDR3 region has 14 residues. DNA for the CDR3: TGTGCCAGCAGCTTAGGTAACAGGGCGGGAGAGCAGTACTTC. It specifies CASSLGNRAGEQYF.

The V and J genes are TRBV9 and TRBJ2-3; TRBD2 agrees at 7 bases. There are 16 residues in the CDR3. CDR1 and CDR2 from the germline V gene are SGDLS and YYNGEE. Germline trimming cut 4 bases from V and 3 bases from J; bases unmatched to any gene: 11. Here the CDR3 reads CASSPRDYRVTDTQYF. The CDR3 bases are TGTGCCAGCAGCCCCCGGGACTACCGGGTGACAGATACGCAGTATTTT.

This clone was detected only once. The chain is built from TRBV7-9 and TRBJ2-7; TRBD2 agrees at 13 bases. The J segment lost 2 bases and the V segment lost 2 bases, leaving 6 bases of the junction unmatched. The germline gives CDR1 SEHNR, CDR2 FQNEAQ (reference sequence). This CDR3 contains 17 residues. CDR3 DNA: TGTGCCAGCAGCTTACTGCGGGGACTAGCGGGACCCTACGAGCAGTACTTC. It translates to CASSLLRGLAGPYEQYF.

The chain uses TRBV11-1 and TRBJ2-3; a possible D gene is TRBD2 (5 bases). This CDR3 comprises 15 residues. Germline assignment: CDR1 SGHAT and CDR2 FQDESV (reference sequence). V lost 4 bases and J lost 0, with 11 bases in between. The CDR3 here is CASSSFGGSTDTQYF. CDR3 nucleotide sequence: TGTGCCAGCAGCTCCTTCGGCGGGAGCACAGATACGCAGTATTTT.

The chain is built from TRBV7-2 and TRBJ1-4; TRBD1 aligns across 9 bases. J lost 7 bases, V lost 6 bases, and 12 bases had no gene match. This CDR3 is 16 amino acids long. Germline V gives CDR1 SGHTA, CDR2 FQGNSA. This chain's CDR3 is CASSSVAGTGSEKLFF. CDR3 DNA: TGTGCCAGCAGTTCTGTGGCCGGGACAGGGAGTGAAAAACTGTTTTTT.

This chain links TRBV28 with TRBJ2-1, with D perhaps given as TRBD1 or TRBD2 (6 bases each). Germline V gene sequence: CDR1 MDHEN, CDR2 SYDVKM. The CDR3 consists of 14 residues. V shed 8 bases and J shed 4 bases, with 15 bases lying between them. The chain's CDR3 is CASLGGGIYNEQFF. In nucleotides, the CDR3 is TGTGCCAGCCTGGGGGGCGGGATATACAATGAGCAGTTCTTC.

This chain links TRBV6-4 with TRBJ2-1; the D gene is possibly TRBD1 (5 bases). CDR1 and CDR2 (germline): MRHNA, SNTAGT. This CDR3 is built from 13 residues. The V and J ends lost 0 bases and 6 bases respectively, with 6 bases between them. The CDR3 loop reads CASSDSDTNEQFF. CDR3 coding DNA: TGTGCCAGCAGTGACTCGGACACCAATGAGCAGTTCTTC.